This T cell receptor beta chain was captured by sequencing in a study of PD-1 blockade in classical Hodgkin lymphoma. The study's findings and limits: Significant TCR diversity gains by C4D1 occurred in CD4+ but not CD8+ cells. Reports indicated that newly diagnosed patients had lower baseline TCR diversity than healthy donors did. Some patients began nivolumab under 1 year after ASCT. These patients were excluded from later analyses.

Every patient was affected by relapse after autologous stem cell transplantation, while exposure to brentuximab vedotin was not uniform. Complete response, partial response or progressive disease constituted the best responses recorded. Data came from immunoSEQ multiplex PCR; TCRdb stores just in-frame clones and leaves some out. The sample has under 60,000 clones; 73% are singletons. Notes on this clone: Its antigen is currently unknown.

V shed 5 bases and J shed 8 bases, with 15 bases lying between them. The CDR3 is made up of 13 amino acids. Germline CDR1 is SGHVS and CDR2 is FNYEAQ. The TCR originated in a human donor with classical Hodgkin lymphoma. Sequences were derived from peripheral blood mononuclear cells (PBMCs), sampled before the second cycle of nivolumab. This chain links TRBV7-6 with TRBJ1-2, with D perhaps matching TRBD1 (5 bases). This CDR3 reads CASSPGIVQGYTF. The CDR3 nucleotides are TGTGCCAGCAGCCCAGGGATCGTGCAGGGCTACACCTTC.